The 11 T cell receptor beta chains reported below all come from one sample, sequenced in a study of cytomegalovirus exposure and HLA in healthy donors. PCR involved 60 Vbeta and 13 Jbeta primers. Using immunoSEQ multiplex PCR, the repertoire was profiled, and TCRdb retains in-frame clones only, with some absent. Reported are about 33,000 clones; the ten largest clones contain more than 3.5%. Sequenced input: PBMCs. The receptor source for this set is a woman between 40 and 55 years old in good health and CMV-seropositive.

The gene calls are TRBV9 and TRBJ2-7; tentatively, D is TRBD1 (5 bases). V dropped 1 base and J dropped 6 bases, with 14 bases sitting between them. This CDR3 region has 14 residues. CDR1 and CDR2 (germline): SGDLS, YYNGEE. DNA for the CDR3: TGTGCCAGCAGCGTAAACAGGTCGCCGCGCGAGCAGTACTTC. Translating gives CASSVNRSPREQYF.

The J gene is TRBJ2-3, the V gene TRBV29-1; TRBD2 aligns across 7 bases. Germline V CDR1 and CDR2: SQVTM, ANQGSEA. V lost 6 bases and J lost 6; bases outside the gene matches: 24. The CDR3 has 18 amino acids. CDR3 in DNA: TGCAGCGTAGGTGGGCAGCTTGGGAGCGGGAAGGAGGAGGATACGCAGTATTTT. This sequence encodes CSVGGQLGSGKEEDTQYF.

The rearrangement uses TRBV28 and TRBJ2-7; 8 bases line up with TRBD1. In germline, CDR1 is MDHEN, CDR2 SYDVKM. CDR3 length: 15 amino acids. J was trimmed by 2 bases and V by 5 bases; bases with no gene match: 8. The CDR3 region has the DNA TGTGCCAGCAGTCATCATAAGACAGGGGCCTACGAGCAGTACTTC. Translated: CASSHHKTGAYEQYF.

CDR3 coding DNA: TGTGCCAGCTCGCCAGACAAGGAAGACTCCTACGAGCAGTACTTC. It codes for CASSPDKEDSYEQYF. The chain couples TRBV18 to TRBJ2-7; D not certain. CDR1 and CDR2 (germline): KGHSH, LQKENI. V lost 6 bases and J 0 bases, leaving 15 bases between the germline ends. The CDR3 spans 15 residues. Combining the CDR3 with reference TRBV18 and TRBJ2-7 gives the whole variable domain NAGVMQNPRHLVRRRGQEARLRCSPMKGHSHVYWYRQLPEEGLKFMVYLQKENIIDESGMPKERFSAEFPKEGPSILRIQQVVRGDSAAYFCASSPDKEDSYEQYFGPGTRLTVT.

The DNA for the CDR3 is TGCAGCGCACCGGGGACACCCTCCCCAAATGAGCAGTTCTTC. It specifies CSAPGTPSPNEQFF. V and J are TRBV29-1 and TRBJ2-1, with D maybe TRBD1 (6 bases). This CDR3 comprises 14 residues. V lost 7 bases and J 7 bases, leaving 20 bases between the germline ends. The germline CDR1 and CDR2 sequences are SQVTM and ANQGSEA.

The chain links TRBV2 to TRBJ2-1; 8 bases line up with TRBD2. The CDR3 runs 11 residues. Germline-derived CDR1 and CDR2 are SNHLY and FYNNEI. Trimming took 7 bases from V and 15 from J; bases not matched to a gene: 8. CDR3 DNA sequence: TGTGCCAGCAATAACCGGGAGGGCCTGTTCTTC. Translation gives CASNNREGLFF.

This rearrangement joins TRBV9 to TRBJ2-5; the D is unclear. Trimming removed 0 bases at V and 2 bases at J, with 5 bases between. This CDR3 is 13 amino acids long. CDR1 SGDLS and CDR2 YYNGEE come from the germline V gene. The CDR3 DNA follows: TGTGCCAGCAGCGTAGGACAACAAGAGACCCAGTACTTC. It translates to CASSVGQQETQYF.

As concerns this clone: Its ends do not fully match the called genes, so a read error is possible. This chain uses TRBV5-1 with TRBJ2-5, with 7 bases matching TRBD2. CDR3 length equals 16 residues. CDR1 and CDR2 from the germline V gene are SGHRS and YFSETQ. CDR3 in amino acids: CASSLLGRGVEENQYF. The CDR3 bases are TGCGCCAGCAGCTTGTTGGGCCGGGGGGTGGAAGAGAACCAGTACTTC. Using reference TRBV5-1 and TRBJ2-5 for the parts outside the CDR3, the full variable domain is KAGVTQTPRYLIKTRGQQVTLSCSPISGHRSVSWYQQTPGQGLQFLFEYFSETQRNKGNFPGRFSGRQFSNSRSEMNVSTLELGDSALYLCASSLLGRGVEENQYFGPGTRLLVL.

The chain recombines TRBV29-1 with TRBJ2-5; weak D call: TRBD2 (6 bases). There are 13 residues in the CDR3. Trimming stripped 3 bases from V and 7 bases from J, with 15 bases between. Per the germline V gene, CDR1 is SQVTM and CDR2 is ANQGSEA. The CDR3 nucleotides are TGCAGCGTTGACGGTAGTCCCGGGGGGACCCAGTACTTC. As protein: CSVDGSPGGTQYF.

The gene calls are TRBV18 and TRBJ1-2, with unresolved D. V was cut by 1 base and J by 6 bases, with 12 bases left in between. Germline V gene sequence: CDR1 KGHSH, CDR2 LQKENI. This CDR3 spans 14 amino acids. The CDR3 is CASSPLAAVHGYTF. The CDR3 nucleotides read TGTGCCAGCTCACCACTTGCGGCAGTCCATGGCTACACCTTC.

The rearrangement uses TRBV7-9 and TRBJ2-1; a possible D gene is TRBD2 (6 bases). Trimming took off 6 bases at V and 6 bases at J, with 18 bases between the two ends. This CDR3 contains 15 residues. Germline-derived CDR1 and CDR2 are SEHNR and FQNEAQ (reference sequence). CDR3 amino acids: CASSPRERGLNEQFF. As DNA, the CDR3 is TGTGCCAGCAGTCCACGGGAAAGGGGACTCAATGAGCAGTTCTTC.